This T cell receptor beta chain appears in the sequencing data of a study of T-cell memory formation after mild COVID-19. Study results and limitations: Memory sampled before infection contained some responding clones, suggesting cross-reactive memory joined. There was a balanced CD4/CD8 profile in clones contracting day 15 to 85, and later expanders leaned CD4+.

The authors produced TCR alpha and TCR beta cDNA libraries with sample barcodes and UMIs by 5'RACE using constant-segment primers. In TCRdb, the 5' RACE reads were re-called with MiXCR into one record per CDR3 protein. The data show over 14,000 distinct CDR3 sequences, roughly 19% seen once. The table lists this clonotype with many counts. Its target is unknown. This CDR3 spans 15 amino acids. Germline V gene sequence: CDR1 SSHAT, CDR2 FNYEAQ (reference sequence). V lost 3 bases, J lost 2 bases, and 6 bases stayed unmatched. The V and J genes are TRBV7-7 and TRBJ2-7; 8 nucleotides align to TRBD1. The TCR comes from an adult woman who had mild COVID-19 (a few samples of this study predate the infection). Cell type and time point are not known. Sequenced: PBMCs or a T cell subset sorted from them (not recorded which). The CDR3 DNA sequence: TGTGCCAGCAGCTTCGGACAGGGAGATACCTACGAGCAGTACTTC. Protein: CASSFGQGDTYEQYF.